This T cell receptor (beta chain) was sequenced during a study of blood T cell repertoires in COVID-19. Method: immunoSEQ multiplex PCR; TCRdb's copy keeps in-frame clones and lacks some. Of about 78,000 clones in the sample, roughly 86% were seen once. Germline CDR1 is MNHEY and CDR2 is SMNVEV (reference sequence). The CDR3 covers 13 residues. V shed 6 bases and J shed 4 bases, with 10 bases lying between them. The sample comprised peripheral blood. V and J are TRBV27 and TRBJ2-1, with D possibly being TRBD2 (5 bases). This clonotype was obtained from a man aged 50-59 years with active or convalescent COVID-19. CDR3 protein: CASREGTYNEQFF. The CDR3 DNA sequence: TGTGCCAGCAGAGAGGGAACTTACAATGAGCAGTTCTTC.